Listed here are 30 T cell receptor beta chains from one sample, sequenced in a study of cytomegalovirus exposure and HLA in healthy donors. Primers: 60 Vbeta forward and 13 Jbeta reverse. Profiled with immunoSEQ multiplex PCR; TCRdb holds only in-frame clones, not every one. The sample records roughly 150,000 clones, 60% to 80% being singletons. The sequenced sample consisted of PBMCs. These receptor sequences come from a male donor in good health and CMV-seronegative.

The chain couples TRBV9 to TRBJ1-3, with a weak D call TRBD1 (5 bases). Germline V gives CDR1 SGDLS, CDR2 YYNGEE. The germline V and J ends were trimmed by 0 bases and 0 bases, with 10 bases remaining between them. This CDR3 is 16 amino acids long. The CDR3 sequence: CASSVGKGPSGNTIYF. CDR3 bases: TGTGCCAGCAGCGTAGGAAAGGGGCCCTCTGGAAACACCATATATTTT.

The rearrangement joins TRBV7-6 to TRBJ1-2; 7 nucleotides match TRBD1. The CDR3 runs to 17 residues. The V segment lost 0 bases and the J segment 1 base; nucleotides outside the gene matches: 8. Germline CDR1 and CDR2: SGHVS and FNYEAQ. CDR3: CASSLAGRTGNNYGYTF. CDR3 in DNA: TGTGCCAGCAGCTTAGCGGGAAGGACAGGTAATAACTATGGCTACACCTTC.

The chain combines TRBV5-1 with TRBJ2-5; 10 bases are a match to TRBD1. The germline gives CDR1 SGHRS, CDR2 YFSETQ. This CDR3 is built from 17 residues. V was pared by 0 bases and J by 4 bases, with 9 bases of the junction left unmatched. CDR3 sequence (DNA): TGCGCCAGCAGCTTGGCTCGGGACAGGGGTTACAGAGAGACCCAGTACTTC. This codes for CASSLARDRGYRETQYF.

The chain uses TRBV10-3 and TRBJ1-5; D perhaps matches TRBD1 (6 bases). CDR3 length equals 12 residues. Germline lookup yields CDR1 ENHRY and CDR2 SYGVKD. Trimming left V 10 bases short and J 2 bases short, with 9 bases between. The CDR3 loop reads CATRQGNQPQHF. CDR3 bases: TGTGCCACCAGACAGGGCAATCAGCCCCAGCATTTT.

This clone has a single count. This chain uses TRBV2 with TRBJ1-2; 8 positions agree with TRBD1. Unmatched junction bases numbered 5, after V lost 1 base and J lost 4 bases. This CDR3 region has 15 residues. Germline assignment: CDR1 SNHLY and CDR2 FYNNEI. Here the CDR3 reads CASSEEAGGIYGYTF. The CDR3 region has the DNA TGTGCCAGCAGTGAAGAGGCAGGGGGCATCTATGGCTACACCTTC.

This rearrangement joins TRBV9 to TRBJ1-2; D may be TRBD1 (5 bases). Germline assignment: CDR1 SGDLS and CDR2 YYNGEE. V shed 4 bases and J shed 7 bases, with 17 bases lying between them. The CDR3 covers 14 residues. The CDR3 sequence: CASSSTGYTGGYTF. The CDR3 nucleotides are TGTGCCAGCAGCTCCACAGGATACACGGGTGGCTACACCTTC.

This chain joins TRBV2 and TRBJ1-2; D possibly corresponds to TRBD1 (6 bases). Germline values: CDR1 SNHLY, CDR2 FYNNEI. CDR3 size: 13 residues. V shed 7 bases and J shed 4 bases, with 13 bases lying between them. The CDR3 DNA reads as TGTGCCAGCACCACAGGGACCCTCTATGGCTACACCTTC. This gives the protein CASTTGTLYGYTF.

This clone showed up just a few times. This chain links TRBV27 with TRBJ1-2; 12 bases agree with TRBD1. V lost 5 bases to trimming and J lost 4 bases; unmatched junction nucleotides: 11. Germline V gene lookup returns CDR1 MNHEY and CDR2 SMNVEV (reference sequence). The CDR3 is 17 residues long. The CDR3 DNA sequence: TGTGCCAGCAGTCCATGGGGGACAGGGGGCGCATCCTATGGCTACACCTTC. Translating gives CASSPWGTGGASYGYTF.

This chain joins TRBV13 and TRBJ2-5, with TRBD2 matching 12 bases. CDR1 and CDR2 from the germline V gene are PRHDT and FYEKMQ (reference sequence). V trimming: 5 bases; J trimming: 2 bases; junction bases outside the gene matches: 6. The CDR3 spans 16 residues. CDR3 in DNA: TGTGCCAGCAGCCGCAGACTAGCGGGGGTACAAGAGACCCAGTACTTC. Translated: CASSRRLAGVQETQYF.

The chain links TRBV6-4 to TRBJ1-1; D may be TRBD1 (6 bases). Trimming shortened V by 8 bases and J by 5 bases, and 15 bases separated the two germline ends. The CDR3 runs 13 residues. Germline assignment: CDR1 MRHNA and CDR2 SNTAGT. CDR3 amino acids: CASSSQQGTEAFF. CDR3 bases: TGTGCCAGCTCCTCTCAACAGGGAACTGAAGCTTTCTTT.

Written as DNA, the CDR3 is TGCGCCAGCAGCTTGCCTGGAAGGACAGCCTCCTACGAGCAGTACTTC. Protein sequence: CASSLPGRTASYEQYF. The rearrangement links TRBV5-1 to TRBJ2-7; the D gene is possibly TRBD1 (6 bases). CDR1 SGHRS and CDR2 YFSETQ come from the germline V gene. This CDR3 is built from 16 residues. Trimming left V 1 base short and J 0 bases short, with 14 bases between.

The chain combines TRBV21-1 with TRBJ2-2; the tabulated D call, TRBD2, remains unverified against the DNA. TRBV21-1 is labeled a pseudogene. This CDR3 is 18 amino acids long. The chain's CDR3 is CASSPFFSGRGNTGELFF. The CDR3 DNA is TGTGCCAGCAGCCCTTTCTTTAGCGGGAGAGGGAACACCGGGGAGCTGTTTTTT.

The V call is TRBV6-5, the J call TRBJ1-3, with D hard to call. This CDR3 region has 13 residues. Germline assignment: CDR1 MNHEY and CDR2 SVGAGI. V lost 6 bases to trimming and J lost 8 bases, with 14 bases between them. The CDR3: CASREAEADTIYF. DNA of the CDR3: TGTGCCAGCAGAGAAGCCGAGGCTGACACCATATATTTT.

The chain uses TRBV7-2 and TRBJ2-1; TRBD2 agrees at 7 bases. V was pared by 1 base and J by 3 bases, with 3 bases of the junction left unmatched. CDR1 and CDR2 (germline): SGHTA, FQGNSA. CDR3 length: 15 residues. The CDR3 region is CASSLGLAGYNEQFF. As DNA, the CDR3 is TGTGCCAGCAGCTTAGGTTTAGCGGGCTACAATGAGCAGTTCTTC.

The rearrangement links TRBV6-1 to TRBJ2-3; possibly TRBD2 for D (6 bases). Trimming took off 7 bases at V and 0 bases at J, with 11 bases between the two ends. Per germline, CDR1 MNHNS and CDR2 SASEGT. The CDR3 has 14 amino acids. CDR3 residues: CASTMGGSTDTQYF. The CDR3 DNA is TGTGCCAGCACTATGGGAGGAAGCACAGATACGCAGTATTTT.

V gene TRBV30 combines with J gene TRBJ1-1, with D maybe TRBD1 (6 bases). Trimming removed 0 bases from V and 4 bases from J, with 9 bases in between. CDR3 length: 13 amino acids. Germline V gene sequence: CDR1 GTSNPN, CDR2 SVGIG (reference sequence). CDR3 in amino acids: CAWSVEGVTEAFF. The CDR3 nucleotides read TGTGCCTGGAGTGTTGAGGGGGTCACTGAAGCTTTCTTT.

This clone was found once. The rearrangement joins TRBV10-3 to TRBJ1-2; D remains ambiguous. Trimming took off 10 bases at V and 2 bases at J, with 17 bases between the two ends. Germline V gives CDR1 ENHRY, CDR2 SYGVKD. The CDR3 is 14 residues long. The CDR3 spells CATAPREENYGYTF. CDR3 sequence (DNA): TGTGCCACCGCCCCGAGGGAGGAAAACTATGGCTACACCTTC.

V and J are TRBV7-8 and TRBJ1-2; 9 bases agree with TRBD1. This CDR3 has 13 amino acids. The germline V gene has CDR1 SGHVS and CDR2 FQNEAQ. The J segment lost 5 bases and the V segment lost 5 bases, leaving 3 bases of the junction unmatched. The CDR3 loop is CASSQGQGYGYTF. The CDR3 bases are TGTGCCAGCAGCCAGGGACAGGGATATGGCTACACCTTC.

The genes are TRBV7-2 and TRBJ2-7, with TRBD1 identical over 7 bases. V shed 5 bases and J 0 bases; nucleotides not matched to a gene: 7. The germline gives CDR1 SGHTA, CDR2 FQGNSA. This CDR3 spans 15 amino acids. For the CDR3, the DNA is TGTGCCAGCAGCGCCGACAGGGCCATCTCCTACGAGCAGTACTTC. This codes for CASSADRAISYEQYF.

This rearrangement joins TRBV11-3 to TRBJ1-4; 11 bases fit TRBD1. The V segment lost 5 bases and the J segment 3 bases; nucleotides outside the gene matches: 8. Germline V gives CDR1 SGHNT, CDR2 YENEEA. The CDR3 has 17 amino acids. CDR3 sequence reads: CASSPGTGGPSNEKLFF. The DNA for the CDR3 is TGTGCCAGCAGCCCCGGGACAGGGGGGCCTTCTAATGAAAAACTGTTTTTT.

In its sample, this clone was seen once. The J gene is TRBJ1-1, the V gene TRBV19, with a tentative D call TRBD1 (6 bases). The CDR3 runs 15 residues. CDR1 LNHDA and CDR2 SQIVND come from the germline V gene (reference sequence). V was pared by 4 bases and J by 0 bases, with 12 bases between. As DNA, the CDR3 is TGTGCCAGTAGTAAGACAGGAAATATGAACACTGAAGCTTTCTTT. As protein: CASSKTGNMNTEAFF. Full variable domain (remainder filled in from reference TRBV19 and TRBJ1-1): DGGITQSPKYLFRKEGQNVTLSCEQNLNHDAMYWYRQDPGQGLRLIYYSQIVNDFQKGDIAEGYSVSREKKESFPLTVTSAQKNPTAFYLCASSKTGNMNTEAFFGQGTRLTVV.

The chain is built from TRBV2 and TRBJ2-7, with D uncertain. The CDR3 covers 16 residues. The germline V and J ends were trimmed by 7 bases and 2 bases, with 21 bases remaining between them. Germline CDR1 SNHLY, CDR2 FYNNEI. The CDR3 DNA follows: TGTGCCAGCACTCCAAGTCGGGTAGTTTATACCTACGAGCAGTACTTC. Translated, it gives CASTPSRVVYTYEQYF.

In DNA, the CDR3 is TGTGCCAGCAGTTACGCCGGTGCGTTGAGTGAAAAACTGTTTTTT. This codes for CASSYAGALSEKLFF. This chain uses TRBV6-5 with TRBJ1-4; D unclear. Germline V CDR1 and CDR2: MNHEY, SVGAGI. Trimming stripped 2 bases from V and 7 bases from J, with 14 bases between. The CDR3 loop spans 15 amino acids.

The chain uses TRBV9 and TRBJ1-2, with D perhaps TRBD1 (6 bases). Germline V gene lookup returns CDR1 SGDLS and CDR2 YYNGEE. Trimming left V 3 bases short and J 7 bases short, with 16 bases between. The CDR3 is 14 residues long. This CDR3 is CASSAGQPAVGYTF. The DNA of the CDR3 is TGTGCCAGCAGCGCGGGACAACCAGCGGTTGGCTACACCTTC.

This chain uses TRBV14 with TRBJ2-1; tentatively, D is TRBD1 (6 bases). The germline gives CDR1 SGHDN, CDR2 FVKESK. V was clipped by 1 base and J by 2 bases, with 9 bases between them. The CDR3 totals 15 residues. The CDR3 is CASSQVRGAYNEQFF. The DNA for the CDR3 is TGTGCCAGCAGCCAAGTCAGGGGCGCCTACAATGAGCAGTTCTTC.

Only a few counts were recorded for this clone. The gene calls are TRBV5-4 and TRBJ2-7; 7 nucleotides match TRBD1. Trimming at V came to 3 bases and at J to 2 bases, leaving 5 bases not matched to a gene. Germline V gene data show CDR1 as SGHNT and CDR2 as YYREEE (reference sequence). This CDR3 spans 14 amino acids. As DNA, the CDR3 is TGTGCCAGCAGCTCCGGGACAGAAGCCTACGAGCAGTACTTC. Its protein is CASSSGTEAYEQYF.

In this sample, this clone turned up a few times. The chain uses TRBV6-6 and TRBJ2-7; 9 bases line up with TRBD2. Losses at the gene ends were 6 bases for V and 1 base for J; bases not matched to a gene: 7. Germline V CDR1 and CDR2: MNHNY, SVGAGI (reference sequence). The CDR3 is 15 residues long. CDR3 sequence (DNA): TGTGCCAGCAGCCCCGGACTAGCGCTGTCCTACGAGCAGTACTTC. This sequence encodes CASSPGLALSYEQYF.

V is TRBV19 and J is TRBJ2-3; no reliable D call. The CDR3 covers 13 residues. V was pared by 10 bases and J by 0 bases, with 11 bases between. Germline V CDR1 and CDR2: LNHDA, SQIVND (reference sequence). CDR3 in DNA: TGTGCCATAGGCGGATCTAGCACAGATACGCAGTATTTT. This gives the protein CAIGGSSTDTQYF.

On this clone: One end of the junction fails to match germline, which may point to a read error. The V call is TRBV7-9, the J call TRBJ1-4; D is undetermined. This CDR3 comprises 13 residues. Germline CDR1 and CDR2: SEHNR and FQNEAQ (reference sequence). This CDR3 reads CSSSPFAGEKLFF. In nucleotides, the CDR3 is TGTTCCAGCAGCCCCTTCGCGGGGGAAAAACTGTTTTTT.

This clone was observed a handful of times. J is TRBJ1-5 and V is TRBV28; the match to TRBD1 covers 9 bases. Germline-derived CDR1 and CDR2 are MDHEN and SYDVKM. The CDR3 loop spans 15 amino acids. Germline trimming cut 1 base from V and 6 bases from J; bases unmatched to any gene: 4. The CDR3 sequence is CASSLFTGGGQPQHF. The CDR3 DNA reads as TGTGCCAGCAGTTTATTTACAGGGGGCGGTCAGCCCCAGCATTTT.